Shown below are 23 T cell receptor beta chains from a single sample sequenced in a study of identical twins. TCRdb re-derived calls from the 5' RACE reads in MiXCR, one entry per CDR3 protein. This sample has around 370,000 distinct CDR3 sequences, with approximately 8.7% found just once. The sequencing input was naive T cells sorted from blood. The receptors originated from a woman in her fifties or sixties in good health.

V gene TRBV20-1 combines with J gene TRBJ1-2, with D unresolved. The CDR3 has 18 amino acids. The germline V and J ends were trimmed by 4 bases and 5 bases, with 29 bases remaining between them. Germline assignment: CDR1 DFQATT and CDR2 SNEGSKA (reference sequence). The CDR3 protein is CSATGGMGRRNLKYGYTF. CDR3 DNA: TGCAGTGCTACGGGAGGTATGGGCAGACGCAATTTAAAGTATGGCTACACCTTC.

This clonotype occurred many times. The rearrangement links TRBV12-3 or TRBV12-4 to TRBJ2-3; a possible D gene is TRBD2 (6 bases). The CDR3 is 13 amino acids. V was pared by 5 bases and J by 10 bases, with 16 bases between. In DNA form, the CDR3 reads TGTGCCAGCAGTCTTAGCGGAACCGGGGCGCAGTATTTT. This translates into CASSLSGTGAQYF.

To note about this clonotype: A read error is possible here, since a much larger clone lies one base away. This chain joins TRBV6-4 and TRBJ2-2; D gene ambiguous. The CDR3 spans 14 residues. V lost 0 bases and J 10 bases, leaving 12 bases between the germline ends. Germline CDR1 reads MRHNA; CDR2 reads SNTAGT. The CDR3 is CASSDSMGSEELFF. CDR3 sequence (DNA): TGTGCCAGCAGTGACTCGATGGGCAGCGAGGAGCTGTTTTTT.

This clonotype turned up a few times. This chain links TRBV12-3 or TRBV12-4 with TRBJ1-5; D is uncertain. The CDR3 spans 12 residues. Trimming shortened V by 5 bases and J by 9 bases, and 11 bases separated the two germline ends. For the CDR3, the DNA is TGTGCCAGCAGTAGAACAAGAGGGCCCCAGCATTTT. Protein: CASSRTRGPQHF.

This clonotype was counted between two and nine times. The rearrangement links TRBV27 to TRBJ2-3; the D is unclear. Trimming shortened V by 5 bases and J by 6 bases, and 12 bases separated the two germline ends. This CDR3 comprises 13 residues. Germline CDR1 reads MNHEY; CDR2 reads SMNVEV (reference sequence). CDR3: CASSRPRADTQYF. CDR3 in DNA: TGTGCCAGCAGTCGCCCTAGGGCCGATACGCAGTATTTT.

This clonotype came up many times. V gene TRBV12-3 or TRBV12-4 combines with J gene TRBJ1-5; D is possibly TRBD1 (6 bases). With 7 bases removed from V and 4 bases from J, the gap between germline ends came to 14 bases. The CDR3 spans 14 residues. The CDR3 loop is CASTEGGANQPQHF. CDR3 nucleotides: TGTGCCAGCACCGAAGGGGGGGCGAATCAGCCCCAGCATTTT.

The table lists this clonotype with a few counts. The CDR3, as DNA: TGTGCCAGCAGCGTAGGAGGTAGCGGGAGAGATAATGAGCAGTTCTTC. As protein: CASSVGGSGRDNEQFF. V usage is TRBV9 and J usage is TRBJ2-1, with TRBD2 matching 9 bases. This CDR3 contains 16 residues. J was trimmed by 7 bases and V by 0 bases; bases with no gene match: 8. The germline V gene has CDR1 SGDLS and CDR2 YYNGEE.

V usage is TRBV27 and J usage is TRBJ2-7; TRBD1 is a possible D gene (5 bases). The CDR3 runs 13 residues. Trimming pared 8 bases from V and 7 bases from J, leaving 18 bases between. Germline-derived CDR1 and CDR2 are MNHEY and SMNVEV (reference sequence). CDR3 coding DNA: TGTGCCAGCGGGCGACAGTCCGTCGGGGAGCAGTACTTC. Its translation: CASGRQSVGEQYF.

This clonotype was seen ten or more times. The CDR3, as DNA: TGTGCCAGCAGTCACCGGGACAGGCCTTACGAGCAGTACTTC. Translating gives CASSHRDRPYEQYF. The chain combines TRBV7-9 with TRBJ2-7; TRBD1 aligns across 8 bases. Germline V gene data show CDR1 as SEHNR and CDR2 as FQNEAQ (reference sequence). Trimming cost V 6 bases and J 4 bases; bases outside gene matches: 8. The CDR3 extends over 14 amino acids.

In its sample, this clonotype was seen a few times. The chain is built from TRBV20-1 and TRBJ2-1, with 7 bases that match TRBD1. The J segment lost 5 bases and the V segment lost 5 bases, leaving 9 bases of the junction unmatched. CDR1 is DFQATT, CDR2 SNEGSKA, per germline (reference sequence). This CDR3 spans 14 amino acids. The CDR3 nucleotides are TGCAGTGCTGACAGGACAGGCAAAAACAATGAGCAGTTCTTC. Translated: CSADRTGKNNEQFF.

This chain links TRBV27 with TRBJ2-1; 9 bases map to TRBD2. Germline CDR1 MNHEY, CDR2 SMNVEV (reference sequence). The CDR3 is 15 residues long. V trimming: 6 bases; J trimming: 6 bases; junction bases outside the gene matches: 9. The CDR3 DNA is TGTGCCAGCAGGGCCCAGGGACTAGCAAGCAATGAGCAGTTCTTC. This encodes CASRAQGLASNEQFF.

This clonotype was seen at least ten times. The chain recombines TRBV12-3 or TRBV12-4 with TRBJ2-5; maybe TRBD1 (6 bases). The CDR3 spans 11 residues. V was pared by 7 bases and J by 5 bases, with 8 bases between. The CDR3 DNA reads TGTGCCAGCAATAGGGGGGAGACCCAGTACTTC. Its protein product is CASNRGETQYF.

J is TRBJ2-3 and V is TRBV11-3; 11 positions match TRBD2. The CDR3 contains 18 residues. The germline V gene encodes CDR1 SGHNT and CDR2 YENEEA. Trimming cost V 4 bases and J 4 bases; bases outside gene matches: 13. The DNA of the CDR3 is TGTGCCAGCAGCTCCCCACTAGCGGGGGTAGTACGTGCAGATACGCAGTATTTT. Its protein product is CASSSPLAGVVRADTQYF.

This clonotype appeared a few times. This chain links TRBV24-1 with TRBJ2-6, with 7 bases matching TRBD1. This CDR3 spans 14 amino acids. V gave up 9 bases and J gave up 1 base; unmatched junction bases: 2. Germline-derived CDR1 and CDR2 are KGHDR and SFDVKD. The CDR3 DNA follows: TGTGCCACCGGGACAGATTCTGGGGCCAACGTCCTGACTTTC. Its protein is CATGTDSGANVLTF.

The sample holds many counts of this clonotype. CDR3 DNA: TGTGCCAGCAGCTTAGTGGCGGGAGATAGCTACGAGCAGTACGTC. This translates into CASSLVAGDSYEQYV. The chain has TRBV5-5 and TRBJ2-7, with 7 bases aligning to TRBD2. The CDR3 spans 15 residues. Germline V gene data show CDR1 as SGHKS and CDR2 as YYEKEE (reference sequence). V trimming: 2 bases; J trimming: 3 bases; junction bases outside the gene matches: 8.

The chain carries TRBV18 and TRBJ1-1, with D possibly TRBD1 on 6 matching bases. Trimming stripped 1 base from V and 0 bases from J, with 12 bases between. There are 16 residues in the CDR3. The germline CDR1 and CDR2 sequences are KGHSH and LQKENI. CDR3 loop: CASSPLTRGLNTEAFF. CDR3 DNA sequence: TGTGCCAGCTCACCACTGACCAGGGGTTTGAACACTGAAGCTTTCTTT.

The chain carries TRBV5-6 and TRBJ2-6; D might be TRBD1 or TRBD2, each matching 5 bases. Germline V gene lookup returns CDR1 SGHDT and CDR2 YYEEEE. The CDR3 extends over 15 amino acids. V was shortened by 7 bases and J by 2 bases, with 13 bases between the two germline ends. The CDR3 here is CASGIWGPGANVLTF. The CDR3 nucleotides are TGTGCCAGCGGGATCTGGGGACCTGGGGCCAACGTCCTGACTTTC.

This clonotype has a count of ten or more. The genes are TRBV9 and TRBJ2-3; D is possibly TRBD1 (6 bases). The CDR3 covers 15 residues. Trimming removed 3 bases from V and 2 bases from J, with 13 bases in between. The germline V gene encodes CDR1 SGDLS and CDR2 YYNGEE. The CDR3 region has the DNA TGTGCCAGCAGCGCCCGGGACACTCACACAGATACGCAGTATTTT. Translation: CASSARDTHTDTQYF.

This clonotype occurred many times. The chain combines TRBV5-1 with TRBJ2-1; 15 bases match TRBD2. CDR3 length: 17 residues. Losses at the gene ends were 7 bases for V and 8 bases for J; bases not matched to a gene: 13. Germline V gene sequence: CDR1 SGHRS, CDR2 YFSETQ. CDR3 sequence: CASRTTGTSGRIDEQFF. CDR3 DNA sequence: TGCGCCAGCCGGACAACCGGGACTAGCGGGAGGATCGATGAGCAGTTCTTC. The entire variable domain, with the rest obtained from reference TRBV5-1 and TRBJ2-1, is as follows: KAGVTQTPRYLIKTRGQQVTLSCSPISGHRSVSWYQQTPGQGLQFLFEYFSETQRNKGNFPGRFSGRQFSNSRSEMNVSTLELGDSALYLCASRTTGTSGRIDEQFFGPGTRLTVL.

This sequence joins TRBV29-1 and TRBJ2-1; 9 bases are a match to TRBD2. The CDR3 runs 17 residues. Germline V gene data show CDR1 as SQVTM and CDR2 as ANQGSEA. With V trimmed by 0 bases and J by 3 bases, 9 bases remained unmatched. CDR3 sequence reads: CSVEDSGTSNYYNEQFF. The CDR3 DNA sequence: TGCAGCGTTGAAGATAGTGGGACTAGCAACTACTACAATGAGCAGTTCTTC.

This clonotype was seen at least ten times. The chain uses TRBV7-9 and TRBJ2-1; 7 bases map to TRBD2. The ends lost 6 bases at V and 6 bases at J; junction bases unmatched: 8. This CDR3 comprises 14 residues. CDR1 is SEHNR and CDR2 is FQNEAQ in the germline V gene (reference sequence). The CDR3 spells CASRETSAGNEQFF. In nucleotides, the CDR3 is TGTGCCAGCAGGGAAACTAGCGCCGGCAATGAGCAGTTCTTC.

The rearrangement links TRBV2 to TRBJ2-7; the D gene could be TRBD1 or TRBD2 (6 bases each). The germline V gene has CDR1 SNHLY and CDR2 FYNNEI. The V gene lost 7 bases and the J gene lost 3 bases, with 10 bases spanning the gap. The CDR3 runs 12 residues. The CDR3 reads CASKGGVYEQYV. CDR3 coding DNA: TGTGCCAGCAAGGGGGGCGTCTACGAGCAGTACGTC.

In its sample, this clonotype was seen a few times. V usage is TRBV15 and J usage is TRBJ2-6; 12 nucleotides agree with TRBD1. The CDR3 covers 19 residues. Trimming took 3 bases from V and 5 from J; bases not matched to a gene: 11. Germline V CDR1 and CDR2: LNHNV, YYDKDF (reference sequence). The CDR3 region is CATSSPGQGASTRANVLTF. CDR3 in DNA: TGTGCCACCAGCAGTCCGGGACAGGGGGCGTCCACTAGGGCCAACGTCCTGACTTTC.